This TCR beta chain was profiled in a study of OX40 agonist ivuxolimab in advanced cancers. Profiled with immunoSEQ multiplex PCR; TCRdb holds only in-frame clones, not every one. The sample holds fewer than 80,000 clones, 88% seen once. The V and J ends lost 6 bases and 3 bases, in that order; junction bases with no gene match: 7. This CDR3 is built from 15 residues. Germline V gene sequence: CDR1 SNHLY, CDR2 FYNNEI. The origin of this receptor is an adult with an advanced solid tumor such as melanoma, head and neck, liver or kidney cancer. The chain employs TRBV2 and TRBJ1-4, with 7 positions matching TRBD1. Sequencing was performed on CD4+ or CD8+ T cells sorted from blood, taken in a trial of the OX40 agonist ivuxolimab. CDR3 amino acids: CASRNQGGPNEKLFF. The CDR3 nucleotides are TGTGCCAGCAGGAACCAAGGGGGCCCTAATGAAAAACTGTTTTTT.